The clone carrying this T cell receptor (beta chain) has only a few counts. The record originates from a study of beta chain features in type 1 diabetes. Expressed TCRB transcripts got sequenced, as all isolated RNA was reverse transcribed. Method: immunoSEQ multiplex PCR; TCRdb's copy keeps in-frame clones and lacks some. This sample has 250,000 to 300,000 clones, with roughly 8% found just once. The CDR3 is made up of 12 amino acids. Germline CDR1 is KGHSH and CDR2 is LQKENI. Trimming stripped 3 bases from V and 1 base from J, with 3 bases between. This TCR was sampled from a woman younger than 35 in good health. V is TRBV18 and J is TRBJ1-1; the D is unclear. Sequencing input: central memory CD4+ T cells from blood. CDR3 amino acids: CASSPENTEAFF. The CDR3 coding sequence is TGTGCCAGCTCACCGGAGAACACTGAAGCTTTCTTT.